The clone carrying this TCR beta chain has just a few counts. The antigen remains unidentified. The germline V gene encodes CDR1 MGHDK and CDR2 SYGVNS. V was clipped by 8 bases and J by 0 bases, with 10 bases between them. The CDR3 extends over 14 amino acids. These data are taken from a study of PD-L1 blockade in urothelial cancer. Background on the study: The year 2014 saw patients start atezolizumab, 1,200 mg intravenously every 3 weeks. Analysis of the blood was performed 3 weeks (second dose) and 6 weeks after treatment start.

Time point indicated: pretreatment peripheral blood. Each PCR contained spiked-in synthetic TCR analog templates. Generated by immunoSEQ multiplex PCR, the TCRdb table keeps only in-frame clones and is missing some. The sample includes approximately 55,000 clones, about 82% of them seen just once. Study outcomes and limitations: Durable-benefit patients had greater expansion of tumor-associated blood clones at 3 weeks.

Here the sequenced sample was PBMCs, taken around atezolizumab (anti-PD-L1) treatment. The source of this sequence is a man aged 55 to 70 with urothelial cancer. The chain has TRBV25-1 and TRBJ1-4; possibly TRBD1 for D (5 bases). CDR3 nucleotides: TGTGCCAGCTCCGGGGGGGCAACTAATGAAAAACTGTTTTTT. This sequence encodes CASSGGATNEKLFF.